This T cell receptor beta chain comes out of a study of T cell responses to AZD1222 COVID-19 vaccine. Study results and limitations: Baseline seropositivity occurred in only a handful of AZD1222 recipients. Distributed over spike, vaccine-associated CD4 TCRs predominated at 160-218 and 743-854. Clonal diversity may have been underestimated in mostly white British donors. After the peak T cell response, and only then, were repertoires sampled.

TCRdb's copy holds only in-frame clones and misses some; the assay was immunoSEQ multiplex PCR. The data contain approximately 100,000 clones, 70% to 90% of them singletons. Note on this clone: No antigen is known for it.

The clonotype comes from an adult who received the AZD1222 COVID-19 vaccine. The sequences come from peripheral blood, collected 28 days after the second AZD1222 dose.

The CDR3 here is CASIFHLRQPYGYTF. The CDR3, as DNA: TGTGCCAGCATCTTTCATCTGAGACAACCGTATGGCTACACCTTC. This sequence joins TRBV27 and TRBJ1-2, with D unclear. The CDR3 covers 15 residues. Germline V gene sequence: CDR1 MNHEY, CDR2 SMNVEV (reference sequence). V was shortened by 7 bases and J by 5 bases, with 20 bases between the two germline ends.